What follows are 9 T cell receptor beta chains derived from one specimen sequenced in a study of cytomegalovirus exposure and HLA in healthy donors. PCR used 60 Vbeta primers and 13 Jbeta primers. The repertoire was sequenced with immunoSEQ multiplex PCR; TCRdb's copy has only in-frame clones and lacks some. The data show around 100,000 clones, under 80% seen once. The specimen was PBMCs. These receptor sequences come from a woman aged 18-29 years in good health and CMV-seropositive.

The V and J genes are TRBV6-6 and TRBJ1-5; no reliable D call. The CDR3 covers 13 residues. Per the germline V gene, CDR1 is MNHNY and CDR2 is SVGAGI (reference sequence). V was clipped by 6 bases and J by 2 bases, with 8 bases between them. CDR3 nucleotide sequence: TGTGCCAGCAGCCCGGAGGGCAATCAGCCCCAGCATTTT. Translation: CASSPEGNQPQHF.

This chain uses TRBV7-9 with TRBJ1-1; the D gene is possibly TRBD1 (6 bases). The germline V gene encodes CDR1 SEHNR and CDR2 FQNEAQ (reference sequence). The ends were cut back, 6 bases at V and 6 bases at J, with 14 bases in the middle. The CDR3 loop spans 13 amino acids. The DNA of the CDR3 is TGTGCCAGCAGTCAAAATGGGGGCCCTGAAGCTTTCTTT. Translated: CASSQNGGPEAFF.

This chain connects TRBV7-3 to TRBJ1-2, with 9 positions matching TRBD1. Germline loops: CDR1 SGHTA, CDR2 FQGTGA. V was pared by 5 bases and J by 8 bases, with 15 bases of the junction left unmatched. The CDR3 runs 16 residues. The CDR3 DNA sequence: TGTGCCAGCAGCCCTGGGGGACAGGGAGGGGTTGGGGGCTACACCTTC. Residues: CASSPGGQGGVGGYTF.

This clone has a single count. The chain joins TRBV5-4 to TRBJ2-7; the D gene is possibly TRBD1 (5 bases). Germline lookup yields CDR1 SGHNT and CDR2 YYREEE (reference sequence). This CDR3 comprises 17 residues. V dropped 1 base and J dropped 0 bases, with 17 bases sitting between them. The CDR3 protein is CASSLKTGPRLSYEQYF. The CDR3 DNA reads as TGTGCCAGCAGCTTGAAAACAGGTCCCCGACTCTCCTACGAGCAGTACTTC.

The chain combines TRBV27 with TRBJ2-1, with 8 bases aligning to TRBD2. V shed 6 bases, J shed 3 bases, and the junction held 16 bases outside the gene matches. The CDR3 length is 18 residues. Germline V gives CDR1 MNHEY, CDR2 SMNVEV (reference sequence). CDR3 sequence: CASRLSSGVTIVYNEQFF. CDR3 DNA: TGTGCCAGCAGATTGAGTAGCGGGGTAACCATCGTCTACAATGAGCAGTTCTTC.

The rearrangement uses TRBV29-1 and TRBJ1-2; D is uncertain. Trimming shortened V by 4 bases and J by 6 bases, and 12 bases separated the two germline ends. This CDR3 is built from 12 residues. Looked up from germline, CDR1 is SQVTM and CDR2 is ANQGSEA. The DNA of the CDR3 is TGCAGCGTTGCCCGGATCCGGGATGGCTACACCTTC. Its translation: CSVARIRDGYTF. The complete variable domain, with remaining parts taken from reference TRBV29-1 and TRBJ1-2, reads SAVISQKPSRDICQRGTSLTIQCQVDSQVTMMFWYRQQPGQSLTLIATANQGSEATYESGFVIDKFPISRPNLTFSTLTVSNMSPEDSSIYLCSVARIRDGYTFGSGTRLTVV.

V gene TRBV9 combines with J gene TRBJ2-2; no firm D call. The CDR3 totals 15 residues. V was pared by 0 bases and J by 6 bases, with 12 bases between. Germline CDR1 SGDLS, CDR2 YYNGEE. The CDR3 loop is CASSVGHDRPGELFF. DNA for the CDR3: TGTGCCAGCAGCGTAGGACACGATCGGCCCGGGGAGCTGTTTTTT.

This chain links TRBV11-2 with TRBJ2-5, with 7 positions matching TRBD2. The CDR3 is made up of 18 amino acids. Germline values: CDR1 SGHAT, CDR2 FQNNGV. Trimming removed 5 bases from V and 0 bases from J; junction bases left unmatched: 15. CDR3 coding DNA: TGTGCCAGCAGCCCAGAGGTGGGCCTAGCGGAGTACCAAGAGACCCAGTACTTC. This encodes CASSPEVGLAEYQETQYF.

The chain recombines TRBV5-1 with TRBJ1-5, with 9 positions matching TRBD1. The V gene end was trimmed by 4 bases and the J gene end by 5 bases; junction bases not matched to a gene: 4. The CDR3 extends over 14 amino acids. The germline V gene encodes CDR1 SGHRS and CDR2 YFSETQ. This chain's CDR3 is CASSPGQGHQPQHF. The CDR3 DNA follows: TGCGCCAGCAGCCCGGGACAGGGCCATCAGCCCCAGCATTTT.